The 9 T cell receptor beta chains below come from one sample, sequenced in a study of cytomegalovirus exposure and HLA in healthy donors. The PCR made use of 60 Vbeta and 13 Jbeta primers. Using immunoSEQ multiplex PCR, the repertoire was profiled, and TCRdb retains in-frame clones only, with some absent. In the table there are roughly 100,000 clones, 64% of which are singletons. Sequencing input: PBMCs. The receptor source for this set is a man aged 60-69 years in good health and CMV-seronegative.

This chain links TRBV6-1 with TRBJ1-2; D gene ambiguous. This CDR3 is built from 12 residues. V was trimmed by 4 bases and J by 2 bases, leaving 5 bases between them. Germline V gene sequence: CDR1 MNHNS, CDR2 SASEGT. The CDR3 loop is CASSAENYGYTF. The CDR3 DNA follows: TGTGCCAGCAGTGCCGAGAACTATGGCTACACCTTC.

The chain couples TRBV9 to TRBJ2-5; 14 positions agree with TRBD2. Germline values: CDR1 SGDLS, CDR2 YYNGEE. V was clipped by 2 bases and J by 2 bases; unmatched bases: 5. The CDR3 runs 17 residues. The CDR3 loop reads CASSVGLAGVGQETQYF. The DNA of the CDR3 is TGTGCCAGCAGCGTGGGACTAGCGGGGGTGGGGCAAGAGACCCAGTACTTC.

The chain has TRBV6-6 and TRBJ2-7; 10 bases align to TRBD2. Trimming cost V 5 bases and J 4 bases; bases outside gene matches: 8. This CDR3 comprises 15 residues. The germline V gene has CDR1 MNHNY and CDR2 SVGAGI (reference sequence). CDR3: CASSDQSSGSYEQYF. In DNA form, the CDR3 reads TGTGCCAGCAGTGACCAATCTAGCGGGAGTTACGAGCAGTACTTC.

The V gene is TRBV28, the J gene TRBJ1-2; 8 bases match TRBD1. The germline V gene has CDR1 MDHEN and CDR2 SYDVKM. The V and J ends lost 5 bases and 4 bases, in that order; junction bases with no gene match: 6. This CDR3 contains 14 residues. The CDR3 coding sequence is TGTGCCAGCAGTCTCCGGACAGGGATCTATGGCTACACCTTC. Amino acid sequence: CASSLRTGIYGYTF.

V gene TRBV19 combines with J gene TRBJ2-3; TRBD2 agrees at 8 bases. The CDR3 is made up of 15 amino acids. Germline V gene data show CDR1 as LNHDA and CDR2 as SQIVND (reference sequence). V gave up 6 bases and J gave up 1 base; unmatched junction bases: 6. The CDR3 DNA is TGTGCCAGTAGCCTGGGAGCGGGGGGCACAGATACGCAGTATTTT. Translated: CASSLGAGGTDTQYF.

J is TRBJ2-5 and V is TRBV10-3; 9 bases line up with TRBD1. The V segment lost 9 bases and the J segment 4 bases; nucleotides outside the gene matches: 15. The germline CDR1 and CDR2 sequences are ENHRY and SYGVKD. The CDR3 sequence is 16 residues long. The CDR3 sequence is CAISASVTGGAETQYF. The CDR3 bases are TGTGCCATTTCGGCTTCTGTCACAGGGGGCGCAGAGACCCAGTACTTC.

The rearrangement joins TRBV9 to TRBJ2-5, with a tentative D call TRBD2 (7 bases). With 1 base removed from V and 0 bases from J, the gap between germline ends came to 16 bases. This CDR3 has 17 residues. Germline loops: CDR1 SGDLS, CDR2 YYNGEE. CDR3 nucleotides: TGTGCCAGCAGCGTATGGGGAGGGGGGGGGTACCAAGAGACCCAGTACTTC. This encodes CASSVWGGGGYQETQYF.

This chain joins TRBV12-5 and TRBJ1-3; no definite D call. CDR1 and CDR2 (germline): LGHNT, FRNRAP. This CDR3 has 15 residues. V lost 3 bases and J lost 2, with 11 bases in between. CDR3 nucleotides: TGTGCTAGTGGTTTCAGCATGACTCCTGGAAACACCATATATTTT. Encoded protein: CASGFSMTPGNTIYF.

The rearrangement joins TRBV6-1 to TRBJ2-3, with 10 positions matching TRBD1. The J segment lost 1 base and the V segment lost 2 bases, leaving 6 bases of the junction unmatched. Germline-derived CDR1 and CDR2 are MNHNS and SASEGT. The CDR3 consists of 17 residues. This chain's CDR3 is CASSEYMGTGGTDTQYF. CDR3 in DNA: TGTGCCAGCAGTGAATATATGGGGACAGGGGGCACAGATACGCAGTATTTT.